The 20 T cell receptor beta chains below all came from one sample that was sequenced in a study of cytomegalovirus exposure and HLA in healthy donors. Libraries were prepared by immunoSEQ multiplex PCR; TCRdb keeps only in-frame clonotypes and omits some of them. The sample has 150,000 to 200,000 clones, roughly 96% seen once. Input material: PBMCs. The receptors originated from a woman under 30 in good health and CMV-seronegative.

CDR3 nucleotides: TGTGCCACCAACCGGGGGAGGGACAATGAGCAGTTCTTC. Translating gives CATNRGRDNEQFF. V is TRBV6-6 and J is TRBJ2-1; 7 nucleotides match TRBD2. CDR1 and CDR2 from the germline V gene are MNHNY and SVGAGI (reference sequence). CDR3 length: 13 amino acids. Trimming cost V 10 bases and J 5 bases; bases outside gene matches: 8.

V is TRBV5-1 and J is TRBJ2-7; TRBD1 aligns across 8 bases. CDR1 is SGHRS and CDR2 is YFSETQ in the germline V gene. This CDR3 is built from 14 residues. Unmatched junction bases numbered 9, after V lost 3 bases and J lost 7 bases. CDR3 sequence: CASSSWTGTKEQYF. In DNA form, the CDR3 reads TGCGCCAGCAGCTCATGGACAGGGACAAAGGAGCAGTACTTC.

This clone was counted a few times. The V and J genes are TRBV15 and TRBJ2-5; D gene unclear. The CDR3 runs to 13 residues. Germline CDR1 and CDR2: LNHNV and YYDKDF (reference sequence). The V end lost 4 bases, the J end lost 1 base, and 7 bases lay between the germline ends. CDR3 coding DNA: TGTGCCACCAGCATCCCCTCCCAAGAGACCCAGTACTTC. Translating it yields CATSIPSQETQYF.

The chain employs TRBV6-5 and TRBJ2-2; the match to TRBD2 covers 9 bases. There are 14 residues in the CDR3. Germline CDR1 is MNHEY and CDR2 is SVGAGI. The V gene end was trimmed by 7 bases and the J gene end by 6 bases; junction bases not matched to a gene: 6. This CDR3 is CASNRAGGPGELFF. CDR3 bases: TGTGCCAGCAATAGGGCGGGGGGGCCCGGGGAGCTGTTTTTT.

The V and J genes are TRBV2 and TRBJ1-2, with unresolved D. CDR1 and CDR2 from the germline V gene are SNHLY and FYNNEI. V lost 6 bases, J lost 5 bases, and 10 bases lay in between. The CDR3 covers 12 residues. CDR3 nucleotide sequence: TGTGCCAGCAGCCGCGAGTCATATGGCTACACCTTC. Residues: CASSRESYGYTF. Full variable domain (rest looked up from reference TRBV2 and TRBJ1-2): EPEVTQTPSHQVTQMGQEVILRCVPISNHLYFYWYRQILGQKVEFLVSFYNNEISEKSEIFDDQFSVERPDGSNFTLKIRSTKLEDSAMYFCASSRESYGYTFGSGTRLTVV.

This clone was detected only once. The chain combines TRBV25-1 with TRBJ2-3, with TRBD2 matching 7 bases. CDR3 size: 17 residues. The ends lost 0 bases at V and 2 bases at J; junction bases unmatched: 8. Germline CDR1 reads MGHDK; CDR2 reads SYGVNS. CDR3 protein: CASSEYPERGDTDTQYF. CDR3 bases: TGTGCCAGCAGTGAATATCCGGAACGGGGGGACACAGATACGCAGTATTTT. The entire variable domain, with the rest obtained from reference TRBV25-1 and TRBJ2-3, is as follows: EADIYQTPRYLVIGTGKKITLECSQTMGHDKMYWYQQDPGMELHLIHYSYGVNSTEKGDLSSESTVSRIRTEHFPLTLESARPSHTSQYLCASSEYPERGDTDTQYFGPGTRLTVL.

The V call is TRBV2, the J call TRBJ1-2; D might be TRBD1 (5 bases). The CDR3 consists of 12 residues. Trimming took 7 bases from V and 8 from J, leaving 14 bases between them. Per germline, CDR1 SNHLY and CDR2 FYNNEI. This CDR3 is CASTWGGGGYTF. The CDR3 coding sequence is TGTGCCAGCACCTGGGGGGGTGGGGGCTACACCTTC. Variable domain in full (rest from reference TRBV2 and TRBJ1-2): EPEVTQTPSHQVTQMGQEVILRCVPISNHLYFYWYRQILGQKVEFLVSFYNNEISEKSEIFDDQFSVERPDGSNFTLKIRSTKLEDSAMYFCASTWGGGGYTFGSGTRLTVV.

This chain uses TRBV19 with TRBJ2-7; 9 bases are a match to TRBD2. The germline V gene has CDR1 LNHDA and CDR2 SQIVND (reference sequence). The CDR3 sequence is 15 residues long. Trimming cost V 6 bases and J 4 bases; bases outside gene matches: 10. The CDR3 is CASRSTAGGLYEQYF. CDR3 DNA: TGTGCCAGTAGGTCAACAGCGGGGGGCCTGTACGAGCAGTACTTC.

The rearrangement uses TRBV9 and TRBJ1-1, with no clear D. Trimming removed 0 bases from V and 5 bases from J, with 8 bases in between. This CDR3 has 13 residues. Germline assignment: CDR1 SGDLS and CDR2 YYNGEE. The CDR3 bases are TGTGCCAGCAGCGTAGATACGAGTACTGAAGCTTTCTTT. Protein product: CASSVDTSTEAFF.

V usage is TRBV7-9 and J usage is TRBJ2-5, with D tentatively TRBD1 (6 bases). V was trimmed by 5 bases and J by 7 bases, leaving 14 bases between them. CDR1 is SEHNR, CDR2 FQNEAQ, per germline (reference sequence). The CDR3 has 13 amino acids. CDR3 bases: TGTGCCAGCAGCGGGTTAGGGGGACCGACCCAGTACTTC. Protein product: CASSGLGGPTQYF.

The chain has TRBV19 and TRBJ1-2, with 11 nucleotides matching TRBD1. The germline gives CDR1 LNHDA, CDR2 SQIVND (reference sequence). J gave up 6 bases and V 4 bases, and 7 bases lay outside the gene matches. The CDR3 spans 15 residues. CDR3 in amino acids: CASSTPDRGQNGYTF. In nucleotides, the CDR3 is TGTGCCAGTAGTACCCCGGACAGGGGGCAAAATGGCTACACCTTC.

The chain links TRBV5-1 to TRBJ2-5, with TRBD2 identical over 13 bases. In germline, CDR1 is SGHRS, CDR2 YFSETQ. V dropped 3 bases and J dropped 7; count of bases not matched to a gene: 9. The CDR3 totals 16 residues. The DNA of the CDR3 is TGCGCCAGCAGCTATGTGCCCGGGACTAGCGGGATGACCCAGTACTTC. As protein: CASSYVPGTSGMTQYF.

The V gene is TRBV11-2, the J gene TRBJ1-4; D ambiguous. V dropped 2 bases and J dropped 3 bases, with 7 bases sitting between them. Germline assignment: CDR1 SGHAT and CDR2 FQNNGV. The CDR3 spans 14 residues. The CDR3 reads CASSLFFSNEKLFF. CDR3 sequence (DNA): TGTGCCAGCAGCTTATTCTTTTCTAATGAAAAACTGTTTTTT.

The CDR3 loop is CASSSYRDPTDTQYF. The CDR3, as DNA: TGTGCCAGCAGCTCTTACAGGGATCCCACAGATACGCAGTATTTT. The J gene is TRBJ2-3, the V gene TRBV5-6; D possibly corresponds to TRBD1 (6 bases). This CDR3 contains 15 residues. Germline V gives CDR1 SGHDT, CDR2 YYEEEE. V gave up 3 bases and J gave up 2 bases, with 13 bases separating them.

Here the CDR3 DNA reads TGTGCCAGCAGCGTAGTGGAGCGGGGGAGTAATGAGCAGTTCTTC. It is translated as CASSVVERGSNEQFF. The chain uses TRBV9 and TRBJ2-1, with 8 positions matching TRBD2. The CDR3 is 15 amino acids. J was trimmed by 7 bases and V by 0 bases; bases with no gene match: 6. Germline CDR1 is SGDLS and CDR2 is YYNGEE.

This sequence joins TRBV6-5 and TRBJ1-5; D unclear. V lost 4 bases, J lost 2 bases, and 9 bases lay in between. The CDR3 has 14 amino acids. Germline loops: CDR1 MNHEY, CDR2 SVGAGI. CDR3 in DNA: TGTGCCAGCAGTTTAAGAGGAGGCAATCAGCCCCAGCATTTT. This codes for CASSLRGGNQPQHF.

V usage is TRBV19 and J usage is TRBJ1-3; D gene unclear. The CDR3 contains 16 residues. Germline V gene data show CDR1 as LNHDA and CDR2 as SQIVND (reference sequence). The V gene lost 5 bases and the J gene lost 2 bases, with 16 bases spanning the gap. CDR3 in amino acids: CASSFSGDVPGNTIYF. The CDR3 DNA reads TGTGCCAGTAGTTTCTCCGGAGACGTTCCTGGAAACACCATATATTTT.

V is TRBV7-8 and J is TRBJ1-5; D may be TRBD1 (6 bases). In germline, CDR1 is SGHVS, CDR2 FQNEAQ. The germline V and J ends were trimmed by 5 bases and 6 bases, with 11 bases remaining between them. This CDR3 has 13 residues. The CDR3 loop is CASSPGGAQPQHF. The CDR3 bases are TGTGCCAGCAGCCCGGGGGGGGCTCAGCCCCAGCATTTT.

A single count supports this clone. One end of the junction does not line up with germline, which may come from a read error. The chain employs TRBV7-7 and TRBJ2-5; possibly TRBD2 for D (6 bases). This CDR3 spans 16 amino acids. From germline, CDR1 is SSHAT and CDR2 FNYEAQ (reference sequence). This chain's CDR3 is CASSSGVNRGQETQYF. The CDR3 DNA is TGTGCTAGCAGCTCGGGGGTTAACCGCGGGCAAGAGACCCAGTACTTC. The full variable domain, completed using reference TRBV7-7 and TRBJ2-5, is GAGVSQSPRYKVTKRGQDVTLRCDPISSHATLYWYQQALGQGPEFLTYFNYEAQPDKSGLPSDRFSAERPEGSISTLTIQRTEQRDSAMYRCASSSGVNRGQETQYFGPGTRLLVL.

This chain uses TRBV5-4 with TRBJ1-4; the match to TRBD1 covers 8 bases. Germline V gene lookup returns CDR1 SGHNT and CDR2 YYREEE (reference sequence). The CDR3 is 17 residues long. The ends lost 2 bases at V and 4 bases at J; junction bases unmatched: 10. The CDR3 loop is CASSLKRPGQVNEKLFF. CDR3 DNA: TGTGCCAGCAGCTTAAAAAGGCCGGGACAGGTTAATGAAAAACTGTTTTTT.